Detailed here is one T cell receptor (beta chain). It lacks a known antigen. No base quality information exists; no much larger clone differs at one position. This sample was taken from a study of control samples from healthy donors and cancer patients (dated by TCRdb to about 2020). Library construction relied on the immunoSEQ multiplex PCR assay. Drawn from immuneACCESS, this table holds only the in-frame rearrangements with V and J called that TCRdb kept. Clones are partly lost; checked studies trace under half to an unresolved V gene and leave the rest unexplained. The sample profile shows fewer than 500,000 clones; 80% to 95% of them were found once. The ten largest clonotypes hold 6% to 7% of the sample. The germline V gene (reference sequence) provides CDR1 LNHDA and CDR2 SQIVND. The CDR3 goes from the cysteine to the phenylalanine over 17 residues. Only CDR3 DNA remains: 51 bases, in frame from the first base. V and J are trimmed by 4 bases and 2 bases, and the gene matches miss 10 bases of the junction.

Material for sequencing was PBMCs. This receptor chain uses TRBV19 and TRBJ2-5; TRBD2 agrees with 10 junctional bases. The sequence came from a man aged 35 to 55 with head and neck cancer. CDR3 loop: CASSTLSGRGLQETQYF. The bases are TGTGCCAGTAGTACCTTAAGCGGGAGGGGCTTACAAGAGACCCAGTACTTC.